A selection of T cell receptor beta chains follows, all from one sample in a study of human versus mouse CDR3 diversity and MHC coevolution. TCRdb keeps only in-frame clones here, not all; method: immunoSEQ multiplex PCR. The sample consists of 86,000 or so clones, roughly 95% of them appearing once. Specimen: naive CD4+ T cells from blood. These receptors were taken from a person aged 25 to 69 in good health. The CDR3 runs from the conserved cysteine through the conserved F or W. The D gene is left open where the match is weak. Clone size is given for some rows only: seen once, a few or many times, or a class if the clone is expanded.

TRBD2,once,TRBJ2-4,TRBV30,TGTGCCTGGAGTACCCTGGGACTAGCGGGGGAACTAGCCAAAAACATTCAGTACTTC,CAWSTLGLAGELAKNIQYF
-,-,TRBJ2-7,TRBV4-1,TGCGCCAGCTGGGGGGACCCGGGGGTCTACGAGCAGTACTTC,CASWGDPGVYEQYF
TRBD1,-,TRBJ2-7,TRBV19,TGTGCCAGTAGTCTTGGGACAGTCTCCTCCTACGAGCAGTACTTC,CASSLGTVSSYEQYF
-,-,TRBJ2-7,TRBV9,TGTGCCAGCAGCGTAGGTGAGGGCAGTTCCTACGAGCAGTACTTC,CASSVGEGSSYEQYF
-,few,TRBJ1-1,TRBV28,TGTGCCAGCAGTGGGATCGTTGGGGGGACTGAAGCTTTCTTT,CASSGIVGGTEAFF
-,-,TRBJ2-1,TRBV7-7,TGTGCTAGCAGCTTAGGGGGAGTTTCCTACAATGAGCAGTTCTTC,CASSLGGVSYNEQFF
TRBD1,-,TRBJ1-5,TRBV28,TGTGCCAGCACCCTACAGGGGAACGGACAGCCCCAGCATTTT,CASTLQGNGQPQHF
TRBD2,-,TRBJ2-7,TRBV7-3,TGTGCCAGCAGCAGGACTAGCGGGGGGGCCCGTGAGCAGTACTTC,CASSRTSGGAREQYF
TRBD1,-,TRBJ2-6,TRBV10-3,TGTGCCATCAGTAGACAGGGGGCGTCGGTCTCTGGGGCCAACGTCCTGACTTTC,CAISRQGASVSGANVLTF
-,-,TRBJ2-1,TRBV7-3,TGTGCCAGCAGCTTAACAGCAGGGGTGGTTTCCAATGAGCAGTTCTTC,CASSLTAGVVSNEQFF
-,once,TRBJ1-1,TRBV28,TGTGCCAGCAGACAGGGTTATACTGAAGCTTTCTTT,CASRQGYTEAFF
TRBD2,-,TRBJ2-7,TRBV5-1,TGCGCCAGCAGCTTGTCTAGCGGGAGTGCGTCCTACGAGCAGTACTTC,CASSLSSGSASYEQYF
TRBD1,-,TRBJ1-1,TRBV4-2,TGTGCCAGCAACTCGGGGACAGGGACGAGGAACACTGAAGCTTTCTTT,CASNSGTGTRNTEAFF
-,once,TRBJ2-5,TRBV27,TGTGCCAGCAGTTCGTCCCCCTTGGGGCTAGAGACCCAGTACTTC,CASSSSPLGLETQYF
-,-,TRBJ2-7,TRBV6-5,TGTGCCAGCAGTTACTCGAATGCTGGGAGCTACTACGAGCAGTACTTC,CASSYSNAGSYYEQYF
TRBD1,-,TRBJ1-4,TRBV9,TGTGCCAGCAGCTTCGGACAGGGCTACAAGGAAAAACTGTTTTTT,CASSFGQGYKEKLFF
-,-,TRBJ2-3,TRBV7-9,TGTGCCAGCAGCTCCCCCGGGACAACAGATACGCAGTATTTT,CASSSPGTTDTQYF
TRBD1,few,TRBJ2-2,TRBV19,TGTGCCACTTCCTGGGACAGGGCAAGGGAGCTGTTTTTT,CATSWDRARELFF
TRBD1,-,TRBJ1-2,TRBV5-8,TGTGCCAGCAGCTTCACCGGACAGGGTCATGGCTACACCTTC,CASSFTGQGHGYTF
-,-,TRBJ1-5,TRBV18,TGTGCCAGCTCACAAATGAGGGATCAGCCCCAGCATTTT,CASSQMRDQPQHF
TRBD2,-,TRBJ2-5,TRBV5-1,TGCGCCAGCAGCTCAACTAGCGGGAGAGGGGAGACCCAGTACTTC,CASSSTSGRGETQYF
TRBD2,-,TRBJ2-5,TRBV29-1,TGCAGCGTTGACCAGCGGGGGGCCCCCCAAGAGACCCAGTACTTC,CSVDQRGAPQETQYF
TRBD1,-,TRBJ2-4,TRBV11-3,TGTGCCAGCAGCCAGACAGGGGGGAACATTCAGTACTTC,CASSQTGGNIQYF
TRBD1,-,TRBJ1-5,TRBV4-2,TGTGCCAGCAGCCCCAGCCCTACAGGGGCAAATCAGCCCCAGCATTTT,CASSPSPTGANQPQHF
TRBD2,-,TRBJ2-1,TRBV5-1,TGCGCCAGCAGCACTAGCGGGAGGGTCGCCTACAATGAGCAGTTCTTC,CASSTSGRVAYNEQFF
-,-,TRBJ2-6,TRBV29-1,TGCAGCGTTCGTGCGGCGGGCGGGTTCTCTGGGGCCAACGTCCTGACTTTC,CSVRAAGGFSGANVLTF
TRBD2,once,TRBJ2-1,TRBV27,TGTGCCAGCAGTTTCAGGACTAGCGGGGGGAACAATGAGCAGTTCTTC,CASSFRTSGGNNEQFF
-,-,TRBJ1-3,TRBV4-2,TGTGCCAGCAGCCAAGGGGGTCAGGGGACTGGAAACACCATATATTTT,CASSQGGQGTGNTIYF
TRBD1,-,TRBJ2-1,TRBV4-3,TGCGCCAGCAGCCAAGGGCAGGGGGCCGTCAATGAGCAGTTCTTC,CASSQGQGAVNEQFF
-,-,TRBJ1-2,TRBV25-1,TGTGCCAGCAGTGAATTGTCGGGCTACACCTTC,CASSELSGYTF
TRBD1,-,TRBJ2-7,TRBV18,TGTGCCAGCTCACCGACGGCAGGGGGCTACGAGCAGTACTTC,CASSPTAGGYEQYF
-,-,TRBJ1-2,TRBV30,TGTGCCTGGAACTCAGGAGGCTACACCTTC,CAWNSGGYTF
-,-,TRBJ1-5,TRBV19,TGTGCCAGTAGTCAACAGGGTGGCGATCAGCCCCAGCATTTT,CASSQQGGDQPQHF
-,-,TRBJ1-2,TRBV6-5,TGTGCCAGCAGTGTCGCGGGGCGAAGAAGTGGCTACACCTTC,CASSVAGRRSGYTF
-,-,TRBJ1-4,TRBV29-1,TGCAGCGTTGCCCCAGGGGATGAAAAACTGTTTTTT,CSVAPGDEKLFF
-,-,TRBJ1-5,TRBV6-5,TGTGCCAGCAGTTCGGACGGGATGCAGCCCCAGCATTTT,CASSSDGMQPQHF
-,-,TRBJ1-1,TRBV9,TGTGCCAGCAGCCCCCAGGGCCTGGCAAACACTGAAGCTTTCTTT,CASSPQGLANTEAFF
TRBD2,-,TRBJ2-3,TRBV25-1,TGTGCCAGCAGTGAATCTTTGGGACTAGGATGGAATACGCAGTATTTT,CASSESLGLGWNTQYF
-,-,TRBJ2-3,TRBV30,TGTGCCAAAGGTGGAGGGGGCGGCTCAGATACGCAGTATTTT,CAKGGGGGSDTQYF
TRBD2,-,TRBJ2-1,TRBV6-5,TGTGCCAGCAGTTCTGCGGGAGCCGGCGGGAATGAGCAGTTCTTC,CASSSAGAGGNEQFF
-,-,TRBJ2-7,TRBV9,TGTGCCAGCAGCGTAGCTCAGGGGTCGGCCTACGAGCAGTACTTC,CASSVAQGSAYEQYF
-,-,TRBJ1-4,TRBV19,TGTGCCAGTAGTATTGGGGACACTCCGTTTAATGAAAAACTGTTTTTT,CASSIGDTPFNEKLFF
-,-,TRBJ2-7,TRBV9,TGTGCCAGCAGCGTAGAAGGGGCAAACTTCCTCTACGAGCAGTACTTC,CASSVEGANFLYEQYF
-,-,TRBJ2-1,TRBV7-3,TGTGCCAGCAGCTTACAGGGGGGTGAGCAGTTCTTC,CASSLQGGEQFF
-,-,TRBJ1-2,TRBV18,TGTGCCAGCTCACCACCGCCAGAGAAGGAAACTATTAAGGGCTACACCTTC,CASSPPPEKETIKGYTF
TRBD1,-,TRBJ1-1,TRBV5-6,TGTGCCAGCAGCTTTTGGGACAGGGGAGGCCACACTGAAGCTTTCTTT,CASSFWDRGGHTEAFF
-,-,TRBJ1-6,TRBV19,TGTGCCAGTAGTTCCCGGACAGAGCTCTCCTATAATTCACCCCTCCACTTT,CASSSRTELSYNSPLHF
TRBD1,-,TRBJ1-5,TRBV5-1,TGCGCCAGCAGCGAACAGGGGGCGCAGAATCAGCCCCAGCATTTT,CASSEQGAQNQPQHF
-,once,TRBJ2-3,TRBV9,TGTGCCAGCAGCTTCCGGGACACCCTTCCCAGCGATACGCAGTATTTT,CASSFRDTLPSDTQYF
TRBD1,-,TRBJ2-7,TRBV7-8,TGTGCCAGCAGCTTAGGACAGGGGCCCACCTACGAGCAGTACTTC,CASSLGQGPTYEQYF
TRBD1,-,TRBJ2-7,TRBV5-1,TGCGCCAGCAGCTTTAGGCAGGGGGCCTACGAGCAGTACTTC,CASSFRQGAYEQYF
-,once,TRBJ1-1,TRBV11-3,TGTGCCAGCAGCTTAGGTCATAACACTGAAGCTTTCTTT,CASSLGHNTEAFF
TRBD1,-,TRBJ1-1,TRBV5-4,TGTGCCAGCAGCCGCCCGACAGGGGGCCAGACTGAAGCTTTCTTT,CASSRPTGGQTEAFF
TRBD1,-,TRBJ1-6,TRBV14,TGTGCCAGCAGCCAAGATTTCGGAGGGGGCGCCGGTTCACCCCTCCACTTT,CASSQDFGGGAGSPLHF
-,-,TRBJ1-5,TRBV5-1,TGCGCCAGCAGCTTGGAACAGGGTAATCAGCCCCAGCATTTT,CASSLEQGNQPQHF
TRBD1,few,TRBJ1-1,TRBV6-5,TGTGCCATTTCGGACAGGGCGAGTACTGAAGCTTTCTTT,CAISDRASTEAFF
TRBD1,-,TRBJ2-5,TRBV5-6,TGTGCCAGCAGCCGTCAGGGGGCAGGGGCGACCCAGTACTTC,CASSRQGAGATQYF
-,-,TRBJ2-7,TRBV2,TGTGCCAGCAGTGATGCGACAGGCTATTCCTACGAGCAGTACTTC,CASSDATGYSYEQYF
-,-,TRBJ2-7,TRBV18,TGTGCCAGCTCACCAGGGCAGGGGCTAGGCGAGCAGTACTTC,CASSPGQGLGEQYF
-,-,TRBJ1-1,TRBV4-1,TGCGCCAGCAGCCAAGGAGGGGTGGTTGGAGGAGGGGACACTGAAGCTTTCTTT,CASSQGGVVGGGDTEAFF